Below, 21 T cell receptor beta chains from the same sample are listed, as sequenced in a study of OX40 agonist ivuxolimab in advanced cancers. The method was immunoSEQ multiplex PCR; TCRdb's version includes in-frame clones alone and lacks a portion of them. Among tens of thousands of clones listed, around 87% were seen once. The sample consisted of CD4+ or CD8+ T cells sorted from blood, taken in a trial of the OX40 agonist ivuxolimab. The receptors shown here come from an adult with an advanced solid tumor such as melanoma, head and neck, liver or kidney cancer.

V gene TRBV28 combines with J gene TRBJ2-3, with no clear D. This CDR3 contains 12 residues. With 5 bases removed from V and 9 bases from J, the gap between germline ends came to 12 bases. The V gene's germline CDR1 is MDHEN and CDR2 SYDVKM. CDR3 protein: CASSPPQKTQYF. CDR3 bases: TGTGCCAGCAGTCCTCCACAGAAAACGCAGTATTTT.

The chain couples TRBV27 to TRBJ2-3; 14 nucleotides line up with TRBD2. Unmatched junction bases numbered 6, after V lost 7 bases and J lost 3 bases. Germline values: CDR1 MNHEY, CDR2 SMNVEV (reference sequence). This CDR3 region has 16 residues. CDR3 region: CASNPRTSGRTDTQYF. In DNA, the CDR3 is TGTGCCAGCAACCCAAGGACTAGCGGGAGGACAGATACGCAGTATTTT.

J is TRBJ2-5 and V is TRBV28; D may be TRBD2 (5 bases). Germline V gene sequence: CDR1 MDHEN, CDR2 SYDVKM. Deletions cut 5 bases from V and 9 bases from J, with 13 bases between. CDR3 length equals 12 residues. Here the CDR3 DNA reads TGTGCCAGCAGTCGGGATCTGATGGCCCAGTACTTC. Its translation: CASSRDLMAQYF.

The chain employs TRBV29-1 and TRBJ1-1, with D possibly being TRBD1 (5 bases). Trimming took 3 bases from V and 0 from J, leaving 14 bases between them. CDR1 is SQVTM, CDR2 ANQGSEA, per germline. The CDR3 consists of 15 residues. The CDR3, as DNA: TGCAGCGTTGAGAATCCTGCGGGGCTGAACACTGAAGCTTTCTTT. Residues: CSVENPAGLNTEAFF.

This clone is a singleton in its sample. The chain recombines TRBV4-1 with TRBJ2-7; 9 bases match TRBD1. Trimming took 1 base from V and 3 from J; bases not matched to a gene: 4. CDR3 length: 15 residues. The germline gives CDR1 MGHRA, CDR2 YSYEKL. In DNA, the CDR3 is TGCGCCAGCAGCCAAGTCGGACAGGGGATCTACGAGCAGTACTTC. Translating it yields CASSQVGQGIYEQYF.

The rearrangement links TRBV6-6 to TRBJ2-7; D is unresolved. Germline V lookup: CDR1 MNHNY, CDR2 SVGAGI (reference sequence). This CDR3 is 12 amino acids long. V was shortened by 2 bases and J by 7 bases, with 9 bases between the two germline ends. This chain's CDR3 is CASSYGNSEQYF. The CDR3 bases are TGTGCCAGCAGTTACGGCAACTCAGAGCAGTACTTC.

The chain employs TRBV2 and TRBJ1-2; D is unresolved. The CDR3 is 15 residues long. From germline, CDR1 is SNHLY and CDR2 FYNNEI. V was shortened by 3 bases and J by 5 bases, with 16 bases between the two germline ends. Written as DNA, the CDR3 is TGTGCCAGCAGTGACATGGTGGGCAAGAGGTATGGCTACACCTTC. It specifies CASSDMVGKRYGYTF.

This clone was detected once. The gene calls are TRBV28 and TRBJ2-3, with D unclear. Between the trimmed V and J ends, which lost 2 bases and 4 bases, there was a span of 16 bases. The CDR3 has 16 residues. CDR1 and CDR2 (germline): MDHEN, SYDVKM. DNA of the CDR3: TGTGCCAGCAGTTTAGGGTCCCGGAGTGGGGCAGATACGCAGTATTTT. Its protein is CASSLGSRSGADTQYF. The full variable domain, its missing parts supplied by reference TRBV28 and TRBJ2-3, is DVKVTQSSRYLVKRTGEKVFLECVQDMDHENMFWYRQDPGLGLRLIYFSYDVKMKEKGDIPEGYSVSREKKERFSLILESASTNQTSMYLCASSLGSRSGADTQYFGPGTRLTVL.

V is TRBV5-1 and J is TRBJ2-3; TRBD2 matches at 9 bases. V dropped 0 bases and J dropped 8; count of bases not matched to a gene: 7. CDR3 size: 15 residues. CDR1 is SGHRS, CDR2 YFSETQ, per germline. The CDR3 protein is CASSLDGGREGTQYF. The CDR3, as DNA: TGCGCCAGCAGCTTGGATGGCGGGAGGGAAGGTACGCAGTATTTT.

J is TRBJ1-4 and V is TRBV9, with 8 bases identical to TRBD1. The CDR3 runs to 14 residues. CDR1 is SGDLS and CDR2 is YYNGEE in the germline V gene. V lost 3 bases, J lost 6 bases, and 4 bases stayed unmatched. CDR3 sequence (DNA): TGTGCCAGCAGCGCTGCAGGGGGCTATGAAAAACTGTTTTTT. Its protein is CASSAAGGYEKLFF.

This chain connects TRBV6-1 to TRBJ1-5; 8 bases line up with TRBD1. Germline CDR1 reads MNHNS; CDR2 reads SASEGT. The J segment lost 2 bases and the V segment lost 4 bases, leaving 1 base of the junction unmatched. The CDR3 is 14 residues long. The CDR3 bases are TGTGCCAGCAGTGTGACAGGGGGCAATCAGCCCCAGCATTTT. Translation gives CASSVTGGNQPQHF.

CDR3 in DNA: TGTGCCAGCAGTCTCTTTAGCGGGGCCATCTACGAGCAGTACTTC. Protein: CASSLFSGAIYEQYF. The J gene is TRBJ2-7, the V gene TRBV28; 8 bases map to TRBD2. From germline, CDR1 is MDHEN and CDR2 SYDVKM. The CDR3 consists of 15 residues. V gave up 5 bases and J gave up 3 bases; unmatched junction bases: 9.

This sequence joins TRBV11-2 and TRBJ2-1; maybe TRBD1 (5 bases). Germline-derived CDR1 and CDR2 are SGHAT and FQNNGV. V lost 4 bases and J lost 5, with 15 bases in between. The CDR3 has 15 residues. Here the CDR3 DNA reads TGTGCCAGCAGCTCACAGGTGCAGGGTAACAATGAGCAGTTCTTC. Amino acids: CASSSQVQGNNEQFF.

This sequence joins TRBV19 and TRBJ2-5; D ambiguous. The CDR3 length is 13 residues. Trimming took 5 bases from V and 4 from J, leaving 11 bases between them. The germline V gene has CDR1 LNHDA and CDR2 SQIVND (reference sequence). The CDR3 spells CASSARTIETQYF. CDR3 bases: TGTGCCAGTAGTGCCCGTACAATAGAGACCCAGTACTTC.

This clone has more than one count but fewer than ten. The chain couples TRBV2 to TRBJ2-6, with D uncertain. Trimming removed 6 bases at V and 1 base at J, with 4 bases between. Per germline, CDR1 SNHLY and CDR2 FYNNEI. The CDR3 is 13 amino acids. The CDR3 DNA reads as TGTGCCAGCAGAGAATCTGGGGCCAACGTCCTGACTTTC. Protein: CASRESGANVLTF.

The CDR3, as DNA: TGTGCCAGCTGGCAGGGGGGACTGCAGTTCTTC. This encodes CASWQGGLQFF. The rearrangement links TRBV18 to TRBJ2-1, with a possible D match to TRBD1 (7 bases). Trimming pared 7 bases from V and 12 bases from J, leaving 13 bases between. The CDR3 loop spans 11 amino acids. Germline loops: CDR1 KGHSH, CDR2 LQKENI.

The gene calls are TRBV4-1 and TRBJ2-1, with 8 bases lining up with TRBD1. CDR3 length: 14 residues. Germline-derived CDR1 and CDR2 are MGHRA and YSYEKL. After removal of 4 bases from V and 8 bases from J, the junction contained 7 bases not matched to a gene. CDR3 sequence (DNA): TGCGCCAGCAGCCCTCAGGGGGCTCTTGATGAGCAGTTCTTC. Its translation: CASSPQGALDEQFF.

The chain couples TRBV4-2 to TRBJ1-5; no clear D gene. V lost 0 bases, J lost 7 bases, and 10 bases lay in between. Germline V gives CDR1 LGHNA, CDR2 YNFKEQ. The CDR3 runs 14 residues. The CDR3: CASSQEGWEQPQHF. Here the CDR3 DNA reads TGTGCCAGCAGCCAAGAGGGATGGGAACAGCCCCAGCATTTT.

This clone was seen once. The rearrangement links TRBV6-1 to TRBJ2-1; D gene ambiguous. Trimming stripped 2 bases from V and 10 bases from J, with 6 bases between. Germline V gene lookup returns CDR1 MNHNS and CDR2 SASEGT. CDR3 length equals 11 residues. The CDR3 nucleotides are TGTGCCAGCAGTGAAATGTGGGAGCAGTTCTTC. Translation gives CASSEMWEQFF.

The V gene is TRBV6-5, the J gene TRBJ2-5, with 11 bases identical to TRBD2. Germline V gene data show CDR1 as MNHEY and CDR2 as SVGAGI. This CDR3 comprises 15 residues. Trimming at V came to 3 bases and at J to 4 bases, leaving 4 bases not matched to a gene. In DNA, the CDR3 is TGTGCCAGCAGTTATGGGCTAGCGGGAGGAGAGACCCAGTACTTC. It yields the protein CASSYGLAGGETQYF.

The gene calls are TRBV5-1 and TRBJ2-3, with 8 bases matching TRBD2. CDR1 and CDR2 (germline): SGHRS, YFSETQ. CDR3 length equals 16 residues. V was clipped by 0 bases and J by 0 bases; unmatched bases: 3. The CDR3 nucleotides are TGCGCCAGCAGCTTGGCGCCTAGCGGGAGCACAGATACGCAGTATTTT. Its translation is CASSLAPSGSTDTQYF.